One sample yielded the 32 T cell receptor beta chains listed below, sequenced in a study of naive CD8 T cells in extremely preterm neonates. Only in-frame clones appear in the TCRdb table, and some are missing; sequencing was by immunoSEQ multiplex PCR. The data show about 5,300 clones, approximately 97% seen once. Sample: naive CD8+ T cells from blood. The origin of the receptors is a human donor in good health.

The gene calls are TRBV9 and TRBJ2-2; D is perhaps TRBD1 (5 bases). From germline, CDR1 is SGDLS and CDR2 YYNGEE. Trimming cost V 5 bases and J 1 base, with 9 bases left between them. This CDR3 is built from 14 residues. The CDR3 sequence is CASRRRGNTGELFF. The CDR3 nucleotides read TGTGCCAGCAGAAGAAGGGGGAACACCGGGGAGCTGTTTTTT.

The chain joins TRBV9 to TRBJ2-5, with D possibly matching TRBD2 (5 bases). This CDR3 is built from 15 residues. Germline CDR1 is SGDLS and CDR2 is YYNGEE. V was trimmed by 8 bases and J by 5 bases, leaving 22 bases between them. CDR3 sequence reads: CASSAGGGLGETQYF. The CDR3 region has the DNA TGTGCCAGTTCCGCGGGCGGCGGTCTGGGGGAGACCCAGTACTTC.

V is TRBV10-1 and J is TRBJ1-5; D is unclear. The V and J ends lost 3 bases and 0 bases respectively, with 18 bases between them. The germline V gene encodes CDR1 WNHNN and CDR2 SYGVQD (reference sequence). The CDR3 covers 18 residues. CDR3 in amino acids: CASSDSATDTNSNQPQHF. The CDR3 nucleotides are TGCGCCAGCAGTGATTCAGCGACGGATACCAATAGCAATCAGCCCCAGCATTTT.

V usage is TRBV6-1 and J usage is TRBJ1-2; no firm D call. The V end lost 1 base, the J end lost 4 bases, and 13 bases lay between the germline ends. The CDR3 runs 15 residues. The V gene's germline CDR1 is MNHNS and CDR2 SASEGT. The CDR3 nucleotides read TGTGCCAGCAGTGAAGGTGGGTGGGGAGCCTATGGCTACACCTTC. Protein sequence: CASSEGGWGAYGYTF.

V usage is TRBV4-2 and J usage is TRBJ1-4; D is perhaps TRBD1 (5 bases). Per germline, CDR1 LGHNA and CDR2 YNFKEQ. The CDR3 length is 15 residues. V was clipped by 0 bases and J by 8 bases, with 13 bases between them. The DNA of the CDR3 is TGTGCCAGCAGCCAAGAGTTGGCAGGGTCGGAAAAACTGTTTTTT. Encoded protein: CASSQELAGSEKLFF.

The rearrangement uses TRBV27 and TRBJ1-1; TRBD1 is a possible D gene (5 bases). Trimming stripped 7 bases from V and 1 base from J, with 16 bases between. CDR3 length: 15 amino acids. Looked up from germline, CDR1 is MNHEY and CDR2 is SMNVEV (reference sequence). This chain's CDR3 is CASNRQPTRNTEAFF. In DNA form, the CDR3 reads TGTGCCAGCAACCGACAGCCAACCCGGAACACTGAAGCTTTCTTT.

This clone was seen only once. The CDR3 sequence: CASSLDPGTGSNQPQHF. In nucleotides, the CDR3 is TGTGCCAGCAGTCTCGATCCCGGGACAGGTAGCAATCAGCCCCAGCATTTT. The chain has TRBV28 and TRBJ1-5; 8 bases line up with TRBD1. V shed 5 bases and J 0 bases; nucleotides not matched to a gene: 9. Germline assignment: CDR1 MDHEN and CDR2 SYDVKM. The CDR3 spans 17 residues.

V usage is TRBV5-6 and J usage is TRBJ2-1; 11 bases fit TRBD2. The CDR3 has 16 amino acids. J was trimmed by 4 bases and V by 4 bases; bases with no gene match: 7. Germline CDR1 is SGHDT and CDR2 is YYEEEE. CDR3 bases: TGTGCCAGCAGCGAAATGACTAGCGGGATTTACAATGAGCAGTTCTTC. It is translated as CASSEMTSGIYNEQFF.

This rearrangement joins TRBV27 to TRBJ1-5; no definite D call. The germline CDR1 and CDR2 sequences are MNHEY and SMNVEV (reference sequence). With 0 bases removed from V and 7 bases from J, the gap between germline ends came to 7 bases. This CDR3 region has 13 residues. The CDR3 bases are TGTGCCAGCAGTTTATCCCCTACGCAGCCCCAGCATTTT. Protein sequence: CASSLSPTQPQHF.

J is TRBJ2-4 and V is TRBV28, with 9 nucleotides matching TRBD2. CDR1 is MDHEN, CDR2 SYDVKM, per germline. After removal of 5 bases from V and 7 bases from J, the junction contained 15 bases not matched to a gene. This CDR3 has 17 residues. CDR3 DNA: TGTGCCAGCAGTGCGGGGTTTAGCGGGAGAACGGGGAACATTCAGTACTTC. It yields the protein CASSAGFSGRTGNIQYF.

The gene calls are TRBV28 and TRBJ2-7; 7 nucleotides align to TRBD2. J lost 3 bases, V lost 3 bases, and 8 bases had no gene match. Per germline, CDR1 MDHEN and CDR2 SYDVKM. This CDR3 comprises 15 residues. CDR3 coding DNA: TGTGCCAGCAGTTTGGCAGCGGGGAGACTCTACGAGCAGTACTTC. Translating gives CASSLAAGRLYEQYF.

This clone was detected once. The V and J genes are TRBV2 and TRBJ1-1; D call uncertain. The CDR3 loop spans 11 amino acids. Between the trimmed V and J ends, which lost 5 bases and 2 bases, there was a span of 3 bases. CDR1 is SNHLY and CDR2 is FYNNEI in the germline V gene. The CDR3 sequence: CASSPNTEAFF. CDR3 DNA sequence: TGTGCCAGCAGTCCAAACACTGAAGCTTTCTTT.

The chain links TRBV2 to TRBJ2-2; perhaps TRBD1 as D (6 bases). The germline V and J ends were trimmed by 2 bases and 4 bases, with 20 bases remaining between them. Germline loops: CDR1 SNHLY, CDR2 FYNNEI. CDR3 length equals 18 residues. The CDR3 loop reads CASSEFILDSLGTGELFF. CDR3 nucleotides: TGTGCCAGCAGTGAATTTATCTTGGACAGCCTGGGCACCGGGGAGCTGTTTTTT.

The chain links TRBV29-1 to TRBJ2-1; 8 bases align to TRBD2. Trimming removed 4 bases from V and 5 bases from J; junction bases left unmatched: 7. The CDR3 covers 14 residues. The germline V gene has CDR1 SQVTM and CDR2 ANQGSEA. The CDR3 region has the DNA TGCAGCGTTGGACGAGCGGGGGTCAACAATGAGCAGTTCTTC. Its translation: CSVGRAGVNNEQFF.

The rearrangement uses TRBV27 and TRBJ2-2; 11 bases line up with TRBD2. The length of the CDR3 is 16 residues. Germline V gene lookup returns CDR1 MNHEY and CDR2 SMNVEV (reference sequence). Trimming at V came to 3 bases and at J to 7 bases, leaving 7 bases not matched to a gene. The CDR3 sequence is CASSFLGLAEDGELFF. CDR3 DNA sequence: TGTGCCAGCAGTTTCCTGGGACTAGCGGAGGACGGGGAGCTGTTTTTT.

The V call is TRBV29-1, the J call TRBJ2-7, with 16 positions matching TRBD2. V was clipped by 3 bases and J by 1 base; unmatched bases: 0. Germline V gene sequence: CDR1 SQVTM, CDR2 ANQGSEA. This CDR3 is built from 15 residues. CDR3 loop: CSVEGLAGGSYEQYF. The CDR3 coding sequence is TGCAGCGTTGAGGGACTAGCGGGAGGGTCCTACGAGCAGTACTTC.

The CDR3 spells CASSVVDSDWTDTQYF. Here the CDR3 DNA reads TGTGCCAGCAGCGTAGTGGACTCGGACTGGACAGATACGCAGTATTTT. The rearrangement joins TRBV9 to TRBJ2-3, with TRBD2 as a possible D gene (5 bases). This CDR3 region has 16 residues. The V end lost 0 bases, the J end lost 3 bases, and 14 bases lay between the germline ends. Germline assignment: CDR1 SGDLS and CDR2 YYNGEE.

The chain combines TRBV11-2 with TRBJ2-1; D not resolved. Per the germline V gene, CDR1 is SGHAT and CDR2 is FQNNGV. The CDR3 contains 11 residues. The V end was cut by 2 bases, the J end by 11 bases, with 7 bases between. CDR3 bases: TGTGCCAGCAGCTTATCGGGTCAGCAGTTCTTC. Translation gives CASSLSGQQFF. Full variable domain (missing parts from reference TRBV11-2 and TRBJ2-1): EAGVAQSPRYKIIEKRQSVAFWCNPISGHATLYWYQQILGQGPKLLIQFQNNGVVDDSQLPKDRFSAERLKGVDSTLKIQPAKLEDSAVYLCASSLSGQQFFGPGTRLTVL.

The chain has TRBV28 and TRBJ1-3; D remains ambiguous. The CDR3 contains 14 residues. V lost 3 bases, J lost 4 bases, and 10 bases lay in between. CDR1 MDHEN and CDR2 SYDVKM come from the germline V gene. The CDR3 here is CASSFWESGNTIYF. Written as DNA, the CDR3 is TGTGCCAGCAGTTTTTGGGAGTCAGGAAACACCATATATTTT.

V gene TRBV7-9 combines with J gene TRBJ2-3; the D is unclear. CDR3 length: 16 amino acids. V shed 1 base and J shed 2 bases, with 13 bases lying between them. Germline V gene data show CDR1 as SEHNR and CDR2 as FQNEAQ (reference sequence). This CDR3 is CASSLGKETYTDTQYF. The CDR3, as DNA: TGTGCCAGCAGCTTAGGAAAGGAGACGTACACAGATACGCAGTATTTT.

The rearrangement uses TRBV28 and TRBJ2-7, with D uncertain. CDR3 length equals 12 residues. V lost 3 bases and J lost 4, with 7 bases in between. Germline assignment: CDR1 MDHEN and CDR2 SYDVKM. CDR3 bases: TGTGCCAGCAGTTTCCGAGGATACGAGCAGTACTTC. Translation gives CASSFRGYEQYF.

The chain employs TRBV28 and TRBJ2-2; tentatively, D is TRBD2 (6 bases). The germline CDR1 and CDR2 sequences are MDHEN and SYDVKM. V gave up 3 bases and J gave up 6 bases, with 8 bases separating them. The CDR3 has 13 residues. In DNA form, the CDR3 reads TGTGCCAGCAGTTTTTCGGGGGCCGGGGAGCTGTTTTTT. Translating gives CASSFSGAGELFF.

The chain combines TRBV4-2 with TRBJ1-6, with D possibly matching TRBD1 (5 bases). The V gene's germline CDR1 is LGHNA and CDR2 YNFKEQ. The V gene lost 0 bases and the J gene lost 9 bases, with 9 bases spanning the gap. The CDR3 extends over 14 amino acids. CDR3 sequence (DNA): TGTGCCAGCAGCCAAGAATGGGGCCGTTCACCCCTCCACTTT. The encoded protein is CASSQEWGRSPLHF.

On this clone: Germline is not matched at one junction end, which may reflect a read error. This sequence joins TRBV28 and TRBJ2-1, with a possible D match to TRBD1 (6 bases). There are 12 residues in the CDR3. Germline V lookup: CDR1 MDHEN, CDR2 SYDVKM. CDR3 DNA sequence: TGTGCCAGCAGCCCCGGACAGATGGATGTACTCTTC. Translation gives CASSPGQMDVLF.

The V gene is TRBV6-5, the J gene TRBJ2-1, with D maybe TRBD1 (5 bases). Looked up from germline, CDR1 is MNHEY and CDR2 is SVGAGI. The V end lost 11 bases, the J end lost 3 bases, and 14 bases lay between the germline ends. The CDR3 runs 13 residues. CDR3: CASGQGLYNEQFF. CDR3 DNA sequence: TGTGCCTCCGGGCAGGGTCTCTACAATGAGCAGTTCTTC.

CDR3 region: CASSLGGTEQFF. CDR3 DNA: TGTGCCAGCAGCCTGGGGGGGACAGAGCAGTTCTTC. V and J are TRBV28 and TRBJ2-1; possible D gene TRBD2, 7 bases. V lost 6 bases to trimming and J lost 10 bases, with 13 bases between them. CDR1 and CDR2 (germline): MDHEN, SYDVKM. There are 12 residues in the CDR3. The full variable domain, with the rest looked up from reference TRBV28 and TRBJ2-1, is DVKVTQSSRYLVKRTGEKVFLECVQDMDHENMFWYRQDPGLGLRLIYFSYDVKMKEKGDIPEGYSVSREKKERFSLILESASTNQTSMYLCASSLGGTEQFFGPGTRLTVL.

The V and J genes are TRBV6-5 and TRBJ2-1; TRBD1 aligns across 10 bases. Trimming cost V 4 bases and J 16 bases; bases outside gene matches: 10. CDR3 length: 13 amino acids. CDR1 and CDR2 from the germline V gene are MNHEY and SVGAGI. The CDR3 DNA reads TGTGCCAGCAGTTCGTCATGGACAGGGGGATTCTTCTTC. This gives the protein CASSSSWTGGFFF.

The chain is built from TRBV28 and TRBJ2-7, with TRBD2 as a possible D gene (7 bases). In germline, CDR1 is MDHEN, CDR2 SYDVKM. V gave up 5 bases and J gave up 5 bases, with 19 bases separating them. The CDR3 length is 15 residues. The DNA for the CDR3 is TGTGCCAGCAGTCCCCTCGGGCAGGGGAGGGACGAGCAGTACTTC. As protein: CASSPLGQGRDEQYF. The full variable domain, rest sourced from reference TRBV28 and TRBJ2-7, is DVKVTQSSRYLVKRTGEKVFLECVQDMDHENMFWYRQDPGLGLRLIYFSYDVKMKEKGDIPEGYSVSREKKERFSLILESASTNQTSMYLCASSPLGQGRDEQYFGPGTRLTVT.

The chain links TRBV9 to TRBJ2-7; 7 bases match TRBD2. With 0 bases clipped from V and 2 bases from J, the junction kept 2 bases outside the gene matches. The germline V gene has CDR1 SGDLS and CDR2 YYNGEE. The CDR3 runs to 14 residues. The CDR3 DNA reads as TGTGCCAGCAGCGTAGCTAGCGGAACCTACGAGCAGTACTTC. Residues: CASSVASGTYEQYF.

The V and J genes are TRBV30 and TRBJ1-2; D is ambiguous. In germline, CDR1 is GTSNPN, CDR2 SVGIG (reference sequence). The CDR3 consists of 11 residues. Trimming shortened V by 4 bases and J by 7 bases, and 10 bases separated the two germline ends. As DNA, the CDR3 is TGTGCCTGGACCCGGGAAACTGGCTACACCTTC. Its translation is CAWTRETGYTF.

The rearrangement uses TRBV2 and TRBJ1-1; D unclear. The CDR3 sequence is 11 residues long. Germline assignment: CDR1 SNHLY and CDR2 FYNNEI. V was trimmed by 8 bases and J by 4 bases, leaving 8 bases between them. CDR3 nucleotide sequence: TGTGCCAGCTGGAGGAGCACTGAAGCTTTCTTT. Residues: CASWRSTEAFF.

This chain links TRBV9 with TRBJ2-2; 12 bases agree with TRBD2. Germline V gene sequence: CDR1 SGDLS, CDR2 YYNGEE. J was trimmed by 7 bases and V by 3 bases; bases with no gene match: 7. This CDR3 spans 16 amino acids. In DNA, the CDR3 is TGTGCCAGCAGCGGACGACTAGCGGGAGACTTCGGGGAGCTGTTTTTT. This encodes CASSGRLAGDFGELFF.